Sequencing of this T cell receptor (beta chain) was carried out in a study of blood T cell repertoires in COVID-19 (TCRdb year 2020). A note on the overall study: Collaborator samples came from the United States, Italy and Spain and covered acute and convalescent phases of COVID-19. Where available, HLA class I and class II types were obtained from metadata supplied by the sample provider rather than from assay-based typing. Subjects who had been exposed to COVID-19, were actively infected with it, or had recovered from it provided the deeply sampled blood TCRbeta repertoires that made up the dataset. The samples were drawn from the first 160 participants of the ongoing ImmuneRACE study and from 950 to 1,500 subjects provided by 6 global collaborators. The repertoires were released in a freely available public database meant as a resource for research on the immune response to SARS-CoV-2. The sample metadata nearly always contained a de-identified subject ID, COVID-19 status, age in years and sex. The prospective study material was composed of cDNA or gDNA derived from T cells, B-cell-depleted T cells, or PBMCs.

One collaborating source in Seattle enrolled patients while the patients were actively infected and followed the patients over time throughout the course of disease. Collaborating institutions collected whole blood in K2EDTA tubes following their own protocols. For TCRbeta analysis, collaborator samples were shipped as frozen whole blood, as isolated PBMCs, or as DNA extracted from either sample type. Findings and caveats that apply to the study as a whole: The amount of clinical and demographic metadata varied by source and participant and was provided uncurated.

This clone was counted between two and nine times. Its target antigen remains unknown. Per-nucleotide qualities are absent, and no much larger clonotype sits a single base away. TCRbeta CDR3 regions were amplified from genomic DNA by means of the immunoSEQ Assay, a bias-controlled multiplex PCR. Turning to the authors' computational methods: The number of nucleated cells in each sample was estimated from the amplification of reference gene primers within the assay. To quantify the absolute abundance of each unique TCRbeta CDR3 rearrangement, sequence reads were collapsed and filtered. For each sample, productive Simpson clonality was calculated as the square root of Simpson's diversity index over productive rearrangements. TCRdb obtained this table from immuneACCESS and retained in-frame rearrangements with V and J assigned. These tables miss some clones; where compared with another copy, unresolved V genes account for less than half of the shortfall, and the remainder is unexplained. V and J calls and clone size follow that table, whereas D and trimming were derived from the DNA. The sample has around 400,000 clones on record, 70% to 90% of them singletons. The ten largest account for about 2.1% of the sample.

At the junction V is shortened by 5 bases and J by 2 bases, with 13 bases in between. CDR1 and CDR2 were assigned from the germline V gene as MDHEN and SYDVKM. The CDR3 contains 15 residues, cysteine and phenylalanine counted. CDR3 DNA is the only sequence kept; it has 45 bases, read in frame from the first base. The chain uses TRBV28 and TRBJ2-4; the D gene is perhaps TRBD1, from 6 matching bases. This sequence originates from a woman aged 55-69 years with COVID-19, enrolled during active disease. Specimen: peripheral blood. The CDR3: CASSAVGAPKNIQYF. In nucleotides, the sequence is TGTGCCAGCAGTGCCGTGGGGGCCCCCAAAAACATTCAGTACTTC.